Each of the 20 T cell receptor beta chains below was sequenced from the same sample in a study of shared clonotypes between healthy human individuals. Terminally differentiated effector memory CD45RA+ cells were excluded by CCR7 positive selection of CD45RO-negative cells. The table came from immunoSEQ multiplex PCR; TCRdb's copy has only in-frame clones and leaves some out. The sample shows some 2.1 million clones, 93% of them seen only once. Specimen: naive CD8+ T cells from PBMCs. All receptors derive from a man between 18 and 29 years old in good health. Some clones in this sample may be carry-over from other donors' samples.

The chain carries TRBV6-6 and TRBJ2-7; maybe TRBD2 (5 bases). The CDR3 is 14 amino acids. Germline values: CDR1 MNHNY, CDR2 SVGAGI (reference sequence). V dropped 6 bases and J dropped 0 bases, with 12 bases sitting between them. The CDR3 loop reads CASSLAGSSYEQYF. The CDR3 DNA reads as TGTGCCAGCAGCCTCGCGGGTAGCTCCTACGAGCAGTACTTC.

CDR3 bases: TGTGCCTGGAGTGCGGAGGATTATCAGCCCCAGCATTTT. Its protein product is CAWSAEDYQPQHF. This chain joins TRBV30 and TRBJ1-5; D is undetermined. V was trimmed by 1 base and J by 5 bases, leaving 9 bases between them. CDR3 length equals 13 residues. The V gene's germline CDR1 is GTSNPN and CDR2 SVGIG (reference sequence).

This chain joins TRBV30 and TRBJ2-7, with TRBD1 matching over 10 bases. With V trimmed by 6 bases and J by 2 bases, 4 bases remained unmatched. Germline-derived CDR1 and CDR2 are GTSNPN and SVGIG (reference sequence). There are 13 residues in the CDR3. CDR3 in amino acids: CACGTGDTYEQYF. In nucleotides, the CDR3 is TGTGCCTGCGGGACAGGGGATACCTACGAGCAGTACTTC.

The CDR3 region has the DNA TGTGCCAGCAGTTTCCGGCCAGGGGGTATGGCGAGGGGCAAAAACATTCAGTACTTC. Its translation: CASSFRPGGMARGKNIQYF. The chain couples TRBV28 to TRBJ2-4, with 7 nucleotides matching TRBD1. The CDR3 loop spans 19 amino acids. Germline values: CDR1 MDHEN, CDR2 SYDVKM. The ends lost 3 bases at V and 3 bases at J; junction bases unmatched: 17.

The chain couples TRBV19 to TRBJ2-2, with TRBD2 identical over 10 bases. The CDR3 consists of 16 residues. The V segment lost 3 bases and the J segment 4 bases; nucleotides outside the gene matches: 5. Germline V lookup: CDR1 LNHDA, CDR2 SQIVND (reference sequence). The CDR3 sequence: CASSITSGTFTGELFF. CDR3 coding DNA: TGTGCCAGTAGTATTACTAGCGGGACCTTCACCGGGGAGCTGTTTTTT.

V is TRBV6-1 and J is TRBJ2-7; D may be TRBD2 (5 bases). Per the germline V gene, CDR1 is MNHNS and CDR2 is SASEGT. This CDR3 comprises 18 residues. V lost 4 bases and J 2 bases, leaving 24 bases between the germline ends. The CDR3: CASSGAGGEDLFPYEQYF. In nucleotides, the CDR3 is TGTGCCAGCAGTGGGGCTGGAGGCGAGGACCTCTTTCCCTACGAGCAGTACTTC.

The gene calls are TRBV28 and TRBJ1-1; D gene ambiguous. Germline lookup yields CDR1 MDHEN and CDR2 SYDVKM. Trimming left V 4 bases short and J 7 bases short, with 10 bases between. CDR3 length: 12 residues. CDR3 in amino acids: CASSSGSSEAFF. CDR3 coding DNA: TGTGCCAGCAGTTCAGGATCAAGTGAAGCTTTCTTT.

The count of this clone is one. This chain uses TRBV19 with TRBJ1-1; a possible D gene is TRBD1 (5 bases). The V end lost 7 bases, the J end lost 5 bases, and 14 bases lay between the germline ends. The CDR3 has 13 residues. Per germline, CDR1 LNHDA and CDR2 SQIVND (reference sequence). The CDR3 region is CASTAGRNTEAFF. CDR3 DNA sequence: TGTGCCAGTACCGCAGGGAGAAATACTGAAGCTTTCTTT.

The chain uses TRBV27 and TRBJ2-7; 10 bases are shared with TRBD2. The CDR3 runs 16 residues. The V and J ends lost 6 bases and 1 base, in that order; junction bases with no gene match: 9. Germline V gene data show CDR1 as MNHEY and CDR2 as SMNVEV (reference sequence). This CDR3 reads CASSQRGLADSYEQYF. CDR3 sequence (DNA): TGTGCCAGCAGCCAGCGAGGACTAGCGGATTCCTACGAGCAGTACTTC.

The rearrangement joins TRBV10-3 to TRBJ1-1; D is undetermined. There are 14 residues in the CDR3. V was pared by 1 base and J by 2 bases, with 8 bases between. Germline CDR1 ENHRY, CDR2 SYGVKD. The CDR3 sequence: CAISEYTANTEAFF. The CDR3 DNA reads TGTGCCATCAGTGAGTACACGGCCAACACTGAAGCTTTCTTT.

In its sample, this clone was seen a few times. The chain recombines TRBV29-1 with TRBJ2-1, with a tentative D call TRBD2 (5 bases). The CDR3 runs 13 residues. The ends were cut back, 7 bases at V and 1 base at J, with 11 bases in the middle. Looked up from germline, CDR1 is SQVTM and CDR2 is ANQGSEA. Here the CDR3 DNA reads TGCAGCGCGCGGCTAGCATCCTACAATGAGCAGTTCTTC. Translation gives CSARLASYNEQFF.

The rearrangement links TRBV27 to TRBJ1-5; maybe TRBD1 (5 bases). The ends were cut back, 3 bases at V and 0 bases at J, with 15 bases in the middle. The CDR3 is 17 residues long. Germline CDR1 is MNHEY and CDR2 is SMNVEV (reference sequence). CDR3 bases: TGTGCCAGCAGTTTTACGGGGCAGCCATATAGCAATCAGCCCCAGCATTTT. It translates to CASSFTGQPYSNQPQHF.

The CDR3 DNA sequence: TGTGCCAGCAGCTTAGGTCCGGGACTAAACGATGAGCAGTTCTTC. Translation: CASSLGPGLNDEQFF. This rearrangement joins TRBV7-9 to TRBJ2-1, with 7 bases fitting TRBD2. Germline CDR1 is SEHNR and CDR2 is FQNEAQ (reference sequence). V lost 1 base and J lost 8; bases outside the gene matches: 8. This CDR3 is built from 15 residues.

This clone was recorded only once. Additional DNA sequences in this sample encode the identical CDR3. The chain has TRBV7-9 and TRBJ2-5; tentatively, D is TRBD2 (6 bases). CDR3 length: 17 amino acids. Looked up from germline, CDR1 is SEHNR and CDR2 is FQNEAQ (reference sequence). Trimming cost V 5 bases and J 2 bases, with 21 bases left between them. The CDR3: CASSHRVRELEQETQYF. DNA of the CDR3: TGTGCCAGCAGCCACCGTGTGCGGGAACTCGAACAAGAGACCCAGTACTTC.

This chain connects TRBV4-1 to TRBJ2-7; maybe TRBD1 (5 bases). The V end lost 0 bases, the J end lost 0 bases, and 9 bases lay between the germline ends. This CDR3 spans 15 amino acids. Germline loops: CDR1 MGHRA, CDR2 YSYEKL. CDR3 DNA: TGCGCCAGCAGCCAAGAGTCGGACAACTCCTACGAGCAGTACTTC. Encoded protein: CASSQESDNSYEQYF.

The chain employs TRBV11-2 and TRBJ2-1; 9 nucleotides align to TRBD2. The germline V gene has CDR1 SGHAT and CDR2 FQNNGV. The CDR3 is made up of 19 amino acids. V shed 2 bases, J shed 2 bases, and the junction held 13 bases outside the gene matches. The CDR3 protein is CASSLTLTGREGPYNEQFF. The CDR3 region has the DNA TGTGCCAGCAGCTTAACCCTCACGGGGCGGGAGGGCCCCTACAATGAGCAGTTCTTC. The full variable domain, completed using reference TRBV11-2 and TRBJ2-1, is EAGVAQSPRYKIIEKRQSVAFWCNPISGHATLYWYQQILGQGPKLLIQFQNNGVVDDSQLPKDRFSAERLKGVDSTLKIQPAKLEDSAVYLCASSLTLTGREGPYNEQFFGPGTRLTVL.

V is TRBV7-9 and J is TRBJ2-1; D is unresolved. Germline CDR1 SEHNR, CDR2 FQNEAQ (reference sequence). This CDR3 is 12 amino acids long. Deletions cut 5 bases from V and 12 bases from J, with 14 bases between. CDR3 nucleotides: TGTGCCAGCAGCCAGATGGAGCGACCGCAGTTCTTC. Its translation is CASSQMERPQFF.

The chain combines TRBV27 with TRBJ1-2; D unresolved. The V and J ends lost 6 bases and 10 bases respectively, with 21 bases between them. The length of the CDR3 is 14 residues. CDR1 and CDR2 from the germline V gene are MNHEY and SMNVEV (reference sequence). Here the CDR3 reads CASRTDRFDRNYTF. CDR3 sequence (DNA): TGTGCCAGCAGAACCGACCGCTTCGACCGAAACTACACCTTC.

The table lists this clone with a count of one. Germline is not matched at one junction end, which may reflect a read error. The V call is TRBV10-3, the J call TRBJ2-1; D gene ambiguous. The CDR3 sequence is 12 residues long. Germline V gene data show CDR1 as ENHRY and CDR2 as SYGVKD. The CDR3 bases are TGTGCCAGCAGTGAGTGGCGGAATGAGCAGTTCTTC. Amino acid sequence: CASSEWRNEQFF.

The rearrangement uses TRBV5-5 and TRBJ2-2, with 9 bases identical to TRBD2. CDR3 size: 15 residues. Germline V gives CDR1 SGHKS, CDR2 YYEKEE (reference sequence). The V gene end was trimmed by 3 bases and the J gene end by 2 bases; junction bases not matched to a gene: 2. CDR3 coding DNA: TGTGCCAGCAGCTACGGGACTAGCAACACCGGGGAGCTGTTTTTT. This codes for CASSYGTSNTGELFF. The full variable domain, its missing parts supplied by reference TRBV5-5 and TRBJ2-2, is DAGVTQSPTHLIKTRGQQVTLRCSPISGHKSVSWYQQVLGQGPQFIFQYYEKEERGRGNFPDRFSARQFPNYSSELNVNALLLGDSALYLCASSYGTSNTGELFFGEGSRLTVL.